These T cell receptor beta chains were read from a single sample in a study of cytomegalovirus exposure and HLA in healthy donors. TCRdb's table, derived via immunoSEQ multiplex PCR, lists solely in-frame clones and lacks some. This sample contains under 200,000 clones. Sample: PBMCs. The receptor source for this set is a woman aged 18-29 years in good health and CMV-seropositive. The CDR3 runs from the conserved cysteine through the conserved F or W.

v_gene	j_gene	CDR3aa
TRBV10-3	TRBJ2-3	CAISGVSGSSITDTQYF
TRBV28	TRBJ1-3	CASSLVVLTSGNTIYF
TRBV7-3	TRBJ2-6	CASSSKQGANSGANVLTF
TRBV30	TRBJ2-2	CAWSASFSFGNTGELFF
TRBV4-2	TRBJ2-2	CASSQRSTASGSNTGELFF
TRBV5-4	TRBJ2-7	CASSTRGQVGYEQYF
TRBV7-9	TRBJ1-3	CASSLSGTASGNTIYF
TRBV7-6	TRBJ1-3	CASSFDSAGAAGNTIYF
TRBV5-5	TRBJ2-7	CASSLLWTGDVLFYEQYF
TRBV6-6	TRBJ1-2	CASTWTNYGYTF
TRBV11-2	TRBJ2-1	CAILQRVGEQFF
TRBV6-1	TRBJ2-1	CASSEVAGGLNEQFF
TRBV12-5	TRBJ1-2	CASGKLGAGGYTF
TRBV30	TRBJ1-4	CAWSAGITNEKLFF
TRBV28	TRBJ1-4	CASSLRDRAANEKLFF
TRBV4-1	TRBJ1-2	CASSQTDFYRQGIYGYTF
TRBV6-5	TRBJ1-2	CASSYGPTRKYGYTF
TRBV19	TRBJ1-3	CASSIQGRSSGNTIYF
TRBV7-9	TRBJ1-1	CASSPAGGSAFF
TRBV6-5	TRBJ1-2	CASSTGDTNYGYTF
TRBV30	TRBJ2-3	CAWDLGAGSTDTQYF
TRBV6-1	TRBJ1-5	CATSPGQGINQPQHF
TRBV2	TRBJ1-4	CASSEQGREKLFF
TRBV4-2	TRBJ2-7	CASSQALRAYEQYF
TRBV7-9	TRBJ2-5	CASSRGFGRTGETQYF
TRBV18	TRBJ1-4	CASSPTGKPTNEKLFF
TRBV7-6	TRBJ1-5	CASSLGDLRSNQPQHF
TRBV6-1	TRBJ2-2	CAIRQAGTGELFF
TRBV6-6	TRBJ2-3	CASSPRGQGTQYF
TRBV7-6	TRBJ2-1	CASSLVADTEQFF
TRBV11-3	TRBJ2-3	CASSFRDFRTDTQYF
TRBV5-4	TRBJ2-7	CASSFGGGAYEQYF
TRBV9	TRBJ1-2	CASSKPGQGVLNYGYTF
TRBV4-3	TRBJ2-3	CASSHLPLGGGRDTQYF
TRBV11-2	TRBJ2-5	CASSLFSTETQYF
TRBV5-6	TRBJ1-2	CASSFDGTGPNGYTF
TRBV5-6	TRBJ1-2	CASSLRTLNGYTF
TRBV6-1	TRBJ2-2	CASILTTNTGELFF
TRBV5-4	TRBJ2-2	CASSRTSLPTGELFF
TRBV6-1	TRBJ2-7	CASSEDPGPTYEQHF
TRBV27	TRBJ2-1	CASSAQPGQGIGEQFF
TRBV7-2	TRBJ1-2	CASSPLPRTGGYTF
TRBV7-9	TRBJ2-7	CATGETSGSHEQYF
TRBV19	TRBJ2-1	CASSRDAGTPYNEQFF
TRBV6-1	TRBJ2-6	CASSELGGGANVLTF
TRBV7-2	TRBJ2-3	CASSLAAGTGGF
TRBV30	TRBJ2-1	CAWSLRGGADEQFF
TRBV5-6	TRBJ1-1	CASSQGSAAFF
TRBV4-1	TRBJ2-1	CASSQTSLTYNEQFF
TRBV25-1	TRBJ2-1	CASSDGAVEEQFF
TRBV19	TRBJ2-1	CASSRFSSGSYNEQFF
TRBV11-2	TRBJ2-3	CASSFGTSWGSADTQYF
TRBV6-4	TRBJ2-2	CASGKAGGGGELFF